Below, one T cell receptor (beta chain) is given with its context. The antigen remains unidentified. Assay used: immunoSEQ multiplex PCR; TCRdb lists only in-frame clones, some missing. The table includes 150,000 to 200,000 clones, roughly 92% detected once. The data originate from a study of T cell responses to AZD1222 COVID-19 vaccine. The CDR3 contains 13 residues. The germline V gene has CDR1 MDHEN and CDR2 SYDVKM. Deletions cut 8 bases from V and 7 bases from J, with 12 bases between. Recipients boosted at about 4 weeks or about 12 weeks are pooled. General study findings and limits: Following two doses of AZD1222, Spike-specific TCR breadth and depth rose. In a largely white British group with more females than males, clonal diversity was possibly underestimated.

This sequence was found in an adult who received the AZD1222 COVID-19 vaccine. This specimen was peripheral blood, taken 28 days after the second AZD1222 dose. The chain joins TRBV28 to TRBJ1-6; D is unresolved. Here the CDR3 reads CASDIRQNSPLHF. The CDR3, as DNA: TGTGCCAGCGATATACGGCAGAATTCACCCCTCCACTTT.